These 30 T cell receptor beta chains originate from one sample sequenced in a study of PD-L1 blockade in urothelial cancer. The time point: peripheral blood 6 weeks after treatment start. Assay: immunoSEQ multiplex PCR; the TCRdb copy retains only in-frame clones and omits some. This table has tens of thousands of clones, under 85% appearing once. The sequencing used PBMCs, collected around atezolizumab (anti-PD-L1) treatment. The receptors shown here come from a middle-aged man with urothelial cancer.

V and J are TRBV5-1 and TRBJ1-2; TRBD1 matches 7 bases. This CDR3 spans 14 amino acids. J gave up 9 bases and V 5 bases, and 13 bases lay outside the gene matches. Germline CDR1 is SGHRS and CDR2 is YFSETQ. CDR3 protein: CASSRGTENFSYTF. CDR3 sequence (DNA): TGCGCCAGCAGTCGCGGGACAGAAAACTTTAGCTACACCTTC.

In its sample, this clone was seen a few times. The chain has TRBV18 and TRBJ2-2; perhaps TRBD2 as D (6 bases). This CDR3 has 12 residues. V was trimmed by 5 bases and J by 7 bases, leaving 8 bases between them. Germline CDR1 and CDR2: KGHSH and LQKENI. The CDR3 DNA sequence: TGTGCCAGCTCAGGAGGGATCGGGGAGCTGTTTTTT. It specifies CASSGGIGELFF.

This sequence joins TRBV7-2 and TRBJ2-1; 14 nucleotides match TRBD2. This CDR3 region has 15 residues. Germline loops: CDR1 SGHTA, CDR2 FQGNSA. With 5 bases clipped from V and 6 bases from J, the junction kept 3 bases outside the gene matches. The CDR3 sequence is CASSRLAGGGNEQFF. CDR3 in DNA: TGTGCCAGCAGCCGACTAGCGGGAGGGGGCAATGAGCAGTTCTTC.

J is TRBJ2-7 and V is TRBV18; a weak D match, TRBD1 (5 bases). The V and J ends lost 3 bases and 0 bases respectively, with 9 bases between them. From germline, CDR1 is KGHSH and CDR2 LQKENI. This CDR3 comprises 14 residues. The CDR3 is CASSPLDNSYEQYF. CDR3 nucleotide sequence: TGTGCCAGCTCACCCCTGGACAACTCCTACGAGCAGTACTTC.

This clone was observed once. This sequence joins TRBV27 and TRBJ2-4; D might be TRBD1 (6 bases). Trimming pared 3 bases from V and 7 bases from J, leaving 10 bases between. Germline loops: CDR1 MNHEY, CDR2 SMNVEV (reference sequence). The CDR3 totals 13 residues. DNA of the CDR3: TGTGCCAGCAGTTTCGGGCAGGGGAACATTCAGTACTTC. Translating gives CASSFGQGNIQYF.

The chain employs TRBV23-1 and TRBJ2-1, with TRBD2 identical over 8 bases. TRBV23-1 is flagged as an ORF with uncertain function. Trimming at V came to 2 bases and at J to 4 bases, leaving 13 bases not matched to a gene. The CDR3 has 18 residues. The CDR3 sequence: CASSQAPSGLDRYNEQFF. DNA for the CDR3: TGCGCCAGCAGTCAAGCCCCATCGGGACTAGACAGATACAATGAGCAGTTCTTC.

This sequence joins TRBV11-2 and TRBJ2-1, with TRBD2 matching over 11 bases. Per germline, CDR1 SGHAT and CDR2 FQNNGV. V was pared by 6 bases and J by 4 bases, with 5 bases of the junction left unmatched. The CDR3 is 15 residues long. The CDR3 protein is CASSPLAGGYNEQFF. The CDR3 DNA follows: TGTGCCAGCAGTCCTCTAGCGGGAGGTTACAATGAGCAGTTCTTC.

The V and J genes are TRBV6-4 and TRBJ2-1; D gene uncertain. The CDR3 contains 12 residues. With 0 bases removed from V and 9 bases from J, the gap between germline ends came to 6 bases. CDR1 and CDR2 (germline): MRHNA, SNTAGT. In nucleotides, the CDR3 is TGTGCCAGCAGTGACTCTTCCCGTGAGCAGTTCTTC. It encodes CASSDSSREQFF.

The genes are TRBV7-2 and TRBJ2-1; TRBD2 aligns across 7 bases. The CDR3 has 16 amino acids. Germline V gives CDR1 SGHTA, CDR2 FQGNSA. Trimming took 5 bases from V and 8 from J; bases not matched to a gene: 15. The CDR3 here is CASSRRLAAIRDEQFF. In DNA form, the CDR3 reads TGTGCCAGCAGCCGCCGACTAGCTGCTATAAGGGATGAGCAGTTCTTC.

The chain recombines TRBV5-4 with TRBJ2-5; TRBD2 aligns across 14 bases. The germline gives CDR1 SGHNT, CDR2 YYREEE (reference sequence). With V trimmed by 9 bases and J by 4 bases, 11 bases remained unmatched. The length of the CDR3 is 16 residues. The DNA for the CDR3 is TGTGCCACAGGGACTAGCGGGGGTGTTCGAGCAGAGACCCAGTACTTC. It is translated as CATGTSGGVRAETQYF.

The rearrangement joins TRBV21-1 to TRBJ2-2; TRBD1, the D gene given by the table, was not confirmed from the DNA. TRBV21-1 is reported as a pseudogene. The CDR3 runs to 15 residues. The CDR3 is CASSRGQGDTGELFF. CDR3 nucleotide sequence: TGTGCCAGCAGCAGAGGACAGGGGGACACCGGGGAGCTGTTTTTT.

The chain links TRBV28 to TRBJ2-7; 10 nucleotides match TRBD2. Trimming cost V 3 bases and J 6 bases; bases outside gene matches: 8. The CDR3 is 15 residues long. Germline V gene lookup returns CDR1 MDHEN and CDR2 SYDVKM. This chain's CDR3 is CASSFWLAGVGEQYF. CDR3 DNA: TGTGCCAGCAGTTTTTGGCTAGCGGGAGTAGGCGAGCAGTACTTC.

This clone was detected a few times. The CDR3, as DNA: TGTGCCAGCAGCCCGGAATCGGGGACCGGGGAGCTGTTTTTT. The encoded protein is CASSPESGTGELFF. The chain recombines TRBV9 with TRBJ2-2, with D possibly TRBD2 on 5 matching bases. V lost 4 bases, J lost 5 bases, and 12 bases lay in between. The CDR3 is 14 amino acids. Looked up from germline, CDR1 is SGDLS and CDR2 is YYNGEE. Full variable domain (remainder filled in from reference TRBV9 and TRBJ2-2): DSGVTQTPKHLITATGQRVTLRCSPRSGDLSVYWYQQSLDQGLQFLIQYYNGEERAKGNILERFSAQQFPDLHSELNLSSLELGDSALYFCASSPESGTGELFFGEGSRLTVL.

The V call is TRBV7-9, the J call TRBJ2-7; TRBD1 matches at 7 bases. The CDR3 is made up of 13 amino acids. The J segment lost 2 bases and the V segment lost 6 bases, leaving 4 bases of the junction unmatched. Germline CDR1 reads SEHNR; CDR2 reads FQNEAQ (reference sequence). CDR3 in amino acids: CASSDRATYEQYF. The CDR3 nucleotides are TGTGCCAGCAGTGACAGGGCTACCTACGAGCAGTACTTC.

The chain joins TRBV28 to TRBJ2-7; the match to TRBD1 covers 9 bases. V dropped 5 bases and J dropped 5; count of bases not matched to a gene: 13. The CDR3 spans 16 residues. Germline CDR1 is MDHEN and CDR2 is SYDVKM. CDR3 DNA: TGTGCCAGCAGTAGAGTGACCGGGACAGGGCTCAACGAGCAGTACTTC. Protein product: CASSRVTGTGLNEQYF.

The chain employs TRBV28 and TRBJ2-7; the D gene is possibly TRBD1 (5 bases). Germline CDR1 is MDHEN and CDR2 is SYDVKM. Trimming pared 1 base from V and 2 bases from J, leaving 12 bases between. This CDR3 contains 15 residues. For the CDR3, the DNA is TGTGCCAGCAGTTTATTATCGGCAGGGACCTACGAGCAGTACTTC. This codes for CASSLLSAGTYEQYF.

This chain uses TRBV6-5 with TRBJ1-1, with 8 bases fitting TRBD1. Trimming took 8 bases from V and 10 from J; bases not matched to a gene: 18. The CDR3 runs to 15 residues. Per germline, CDR1 MNHEY and CDR2 SVGAGI. The DNA of the CDR3 is TGTGCCAGCTCATCAGGGGGCGCGGGGAAGGTAGGAGCTTTCTTT. Translation: CASSSGGAGKVGAFF.

This clone was detected only once. This rearrangement joins TRBV10-1 to TRBJ2-2, with no clear D. CDR3 length: 12 amino acids. In germline, CDR1 is WNHNN, CDR2 SYGVQD (reference sequence). The germline V and J ends were trimmed by 5 bases and 2 bases, with 3 bases remaining between them. CDR3 region: CASSINTGELFF. Written as DNA, the CDR3 is TGCGCCAGCAGTATAAACACCGGGGAGCTGTTTTTT.

This clone has a single count. V usage is TRBV5-1 and J usage is TRBJ1-2; TRBD1 might be the D (6 bases). Trimming stripped 4 bases from V and 8 bases from J, with 9 bases between. In germline, CDR1 is SGHRS, CDR2 YFSETQ. This CDR3 is 11 amino acids long. The CDR3 reads CASSDRIGYTF. DNA for the CDR3: TGCGCCAGCAGCGACAGGATAGGCTACACCTTC.

This chain links TRBV2 with TRBJ2-3; 12 bases are shared with TRBD2. Germline V lookup: CDR1 SNHLY, CDR2 FYNNEI. The V segment lost 0 bases and the J segment 1 base; nucleotides outside the gene matches: 8. The CDR3 runs to 19 residues. CDR3 loop: CASSEALLRLAGGTDTQYF. The CDR3 bases are TGTGCCAGCAGTGAAGCGCTTCTCCGACTAGCGGGGGGCACAGATACGCAGTATTTT.

The V call is TRBV9, the J call TRBJ1-1, with 7 bases lining up with TRBD1. This CDR3 region has 15 residues. With 3 bases clipped from V and 2 bases from J, the junction kept 7 bases outside the gene matches. Germline CDR1 is SGDLS and CDR2 is YYNGEE. The CDR3 region is CASSGGTVINTEAFF. The CDR3 DNA is TGTGCCAGCAGCGGCGGGACAGTTATTAACACTGAAGCTTTCTTT. Full variable domain (rest looked up from reference TRBV9 and TRBJ1-1): DSGVTQTPKHLITATGQRVTLRCSPRSGDLSVYWYQQSLDQGLQFLIQYYNGEERAKGNILERFSAQQFPDLHSELNLSSLELGDSALYFCASSGGTVINTEAFFGQGTRLTVV.

V usage is TRBV2 and J usage is TRBJ2-7; TRBD1 matches at 9 bases. CDR3 size: 14 residues. Losses at the gene ends were 8 bases for V and 5 bases for J; bases not matched to a gene: 10. Looked up from germline, CDR1 is SNHLY and CDR2 is FYNNEI. CDR3 sequence (DNA): TGTGCCAGCCTACAGGGGGCCGCAATAGACGAGCAGTACTTC. Protein product: CASLQGAAIDEQYF. Based on the CDR3 plus reference TRBV2 and TRBJ2-7, the full variable domain is EPEVTQTPSHQVTQMGQEVILRCVPISNHLYFYWYRQILGQKVEFLVSFYNNEISEKSEIFDDQFSVERPDGSNFTLKIRSTKLEDSAMYFCASLQGAAIDEQYFGPGTRLTVT.

The V call is TRBV6-9, the J call TRBJ1-5; D possibly corresponds to TRBD1 (5 bases). Germline CDR1 and CDR2: MNHGY and SVAAGI. The V end was cut by 4 bases, the J end by 4 bases, with 14 bases between. This CDR3 spans 15 amino acids. The CDR3: CASSSGQGINQPQHF. The CDR3 coding sequence is TGTGCCAGCAGTTCCGGGCAGGGAATAAATCAGCCCCAGCATTTT.

CDR3 DNA: TGTGCCAGCAGCTTCACTAGCGGCATAGCCAAAAACATTCAGTACTTC. This gives the protein CASSFTSGIAKNIQYF. This chain links TRBV5-8 with TRBJ2-4, with 8 bases aligning to TRBD2. The CDR3 runs to 16 residues. V lost 2 bases and J lost 0; bases outside the gene matches: 4. Germline assignment: CDR1 SGHTS and CDR2 YDEGEE. Based on the CDR3 plus reference TRBV5-8 and TRBJ2-4, the full variable domain is EAGVTQSPTHLIKTRGQQATLRCSPISGHTSVYWYQQALGLGLQFLLWYDEGEERNRGNFPPRFSGRQFPNYSSELNVNALELEDSALYLCASSFTSGIAKNIQYFGAGTRLSVL.

The chain joins TRBV7-8 to TRBJ2-5, with 9 bases that match TRBD1. The V and J ends lost 5 bases and 4 bases, in that order; junction bases with no gene match: 2. CDR1 is SGHVS and CDR2 is FQNEAQ in the germline V gene. The CDR3 length is 13 residues. The CDR3, as DNA: TGTGCCAGCAGCCAGGACAGGGGAGAGACCCAGTACTTC. Amino acid sequence: CASSQDRGETQYF.

The chain combines TRBV4-2 with TRBJ1-4; D is possibly TRBD1 (6 bases). V lost 4 bases and J lost 6, with 18 bases in between. Germline-derived CDR1 and CDR2 are LGHNA and YNFKEQ. This CDR3 has 16 residues. The chain's CDR3 is CASSLGGGGMDEKLFF. The CDR3 nucleotides are TGTGCCAGCAGCCTAGGAGGGGGGGGGATGGATGAAAAACTGTTTTTT.

This chain uses TRBV30 with TRBJ2-1; D is perhaps TRBD1 (6 bases). Germline V gene lookup returns CDR1 GTSNPN and CDR2 SVGIG (reference sequence). This CDR3 spans 14 amino acids. Trimming left V 1 base short and J 4 bases short, with 11 bases between. The CDR3 sequence: CAWSEGQGYNEQFF. In nucleotides, the CDR3 is TGTGCCTGGAGTGAAGGCCAGGGGTACAATGAGCAGTTCTTC.

This clone was observed a few times. The CDR3 loop reads CASSDSGRSSYNEQFF. The CDR3 DNA is TGTGCCAGCAGTGACTCTGGGAGATCATCCTACAATGAGCAGTTCTTC. This sequence joins TRBV6-4 and TRBJ2-1; tentative D call: TRBD2 (5 bases). Germline CDR1 is MRHNA and CDR2 is SNTAGT. This CDR3 is 16 amino acids long. Trimming shortened V by 0 bases and J by 1 base, and 10 bases separated the two germline ends.

This chain links TRBV5-4 with TRBJ2-1; D unclear. The CDR3 runs 12 residues. Germline V gives CDR1 SGHNT, CDR2 YYREEE (reference sequence). V lost 5 bases to trimming and J lost 6 bases, with 9 bases between them. The CDR3 bases are TGTGCCAGCAGTCTTGACATCAATGAGCAGTTCTTC. It codes for CASSLDINEQFF.

This clone turned up a few times. This chain joins TRBV5-1 and TRBJ2-5; TRBD2 might be the D (5 bases). The CDR3 covers 15 residues. V was trimmed by 2 bases and J by 2 bases, leaving 13 bases between them. CDR1 and CDR2 (germline): SGHRS, YFSETQ. As DNA, the CDR3 is TGCGCCAGCAGCTTTGGCCCCGGGGTTCAAGAGACCCAGTACTTC. This sequence encodes CASSFGPGVQETQYF.